A selection of T cell receptor beta chains follows, all from one sample in a study of blood T cell repertoires in COVID-19. Clones were read by immunoSEQ multiplex PCR, and TCRdb kept only the in-frame ones, dropping some. This sample carries fewer than 150,000 clones, more than 80% of them seen once, and the ten largest clones take about 6.1%. The sample comprised peripheral blood. Receptor source: a woman aged 55-69 years with COVID-19, enrolled during active disease. The CDR3 runs from the conserved cysteine through the conserved F or W. The D gene is left open where the match is weak. Clone size is stated in some rows and not others, as once, few, many or a class when expanded.

TRBV10-3,-,TRBJ1-2,-,TGTGCCATCAGTGCCGCCGACACCTTTAACTATGGCTACACCTTC,CAISAADTFNYGYTF
TRBV7-2,-,TRBJ1-2,TRBD1,TGTGCCAGCAGCAGTCGACAGGGGGCGACGGATGGCTACACCTTC,CASSSRQGATDGYTF
TRBV2,-,TRBJ2-1,TRBD2,TGTGCCATCTTGACTAGCGGGTACAATGAGCAGTTCTTC,CAILTSGYNEQFF
TRBV9,-,TRBJ1-3,TRBD1,TGTGCCAGCAGCGTCCGGGACAGGGATGGAAACACCATATATTTT,CASSVRDRDGNTIYF
TRBV7-2,-,TRBJ2-2,-,TGTGCCAGCAGCTTACGGGGTGGGAGCACCGGGGAGCTGTTTTTT,CASSLRGGSTGELFF
TRBV7-7,-,TRBJ2-5,TRBD1,TGTGCTAGCAGCACGGACAGGGCCGGCGAGACCCAGTACTTC,CASSTDRAGETQYF
TRBV5-6,once,TRBJ2-7,TRBD1,TGTGCCAGCAGCTTACTAGGGACAGCCAACGAGCAGTACTTC,CASSLLGTANEQYF
TRBV27,-,TRBJ1-1,TRBD1,TGTGCCAGCAGAAGTCTCTTACAGGGGCGCATGCGAGCTTTCTTT,CASRSLLQGRMRAFF
TRBV20-1,-,TRBJ1-1,TRBD1,TGCAGTGCTAGTGGACAGGGGGCCACAACGGCTGTGGACACTGAAGCTTTCTTT,CSASGQGATTAVDTEAFF
TRBV24-1,-,TRBJ1-2,-,TGTGCCACCAGTCTCACGGCTAACTATGGCTACACCTTC,CATSLTANYGYTF
TRBV19,-,TRBJ1-5,TRBD1,TGTGCCAGTTCGGGGACAGGTCATAATCAGCCCCAGCATTTT,CASSGTGHNQPQHF
TRBV29-1,-,TRBJ2-1,TRBD1,TGCAGCGCCCTGACAGGGCCCAATGAGCAGTTCTTC,CSALTGPNEQFF
TRBV14,-,TRBJ1-2,-,TGTGCCAGCAGCCCAGGACAGCACTATGGCTACACCTTC,CASSPGQHYGYTF
TRBV27,-,TRBJ1-3,-,TGTGCCAGCAGTCCCTACCGGGACACTCTTGGAAACACCATATATTTT,CASSPYRDTLGNTIYF
TRBV9,-,TRBJ2-2,TRBD2,TGTGCCAGCAGCGTAGACGCGGGGGGGTACACCGGGGAGCTGTTTTTT,CASSVDAGGYTGELFF
TRBV7-2,-,TRBJ1-6,TRBD1,TGTGCCAGCAGCGGGGACAGGCGTAATTCACCCCTCCACTTT,CASSGDRRNSPLHF
TRBV9,-,TRBJ1-2,-,TGTGCCAGCAGCGTAAGCGCCTCACCTACCTATGGCTACACCTTC,CASSVSASPTYGYTF
TRBV7-3,-,TRBJ2-5,TRBD1,TGTGCCAGCAGCTTTCAACGGGACAGCCAAGAGACCCAGTACTTC,CASSFQRDSQETQYF
TRBV2,-,TRBJ2-7,TRBD2,TGTGCCAGCAGTGAAGGGGCGAGCGGGGTCTACGAGCAGTACTTC,CASSEGASGVYEQYF
TRBV7-6,-,TRBJ2-7,-,TGTGCCAGCAGCTTTATTGAGGGACACCAACTCCCCTACGAGCAGTACTTC,CASSFIEGHQLPYEQYF
TRBV5-4,-,TRBJ2-5,TRBD1,TGTGCCAGCAGCCCCGGGGACAGGGTAGAGACCCAGTACTTC,CASSPGDRVETQYF
TRBV16,once,TRBJ2-7,TRBD1,TGTGCCAGCAGCCTCTGGGACAGGGCTGACGAGCAGTACTTC,CASSLWDRADEQYF
TRBV6-5,-,TRBJ2-1,TRBD2,TGTGCCAGCAGGGGGGAACTAGCGGGGCTTGAGCAGTTCTTC,CASRGELAGLEQFF